This T cell receptor beta chain was identified during a study of blood T cells in healthy people across ages. Study details: Template switching caught about one barcoded beta molecule for each two T cells. Study-wide points: Percentage of naive T cells showed a strong correlation with TCR beta diversity.

This clonotype has more than one count but fewer than ten. The antigen remains undetermined. The second PCR ran roughly 6 to 12 cycles with a sample-barcoded 5' primer and J-beta primers. MiXCR was run by TCRdb on the 5' RACE reads, yielding one entry per CDR3 protein. Among 800,000 or so distinct CDR3 sequences listed, roughly 25% were seen once. This same sample was also taken into another study, of T cells of mothers and their children.

The origin of this receptor is a boy aged 5-17 years in good health. The sequencing sample was made of blood.

The CDR3 bases are TGCAGCGTTGGATCGACAGGCCATTATGAGCAGTTCTTC. As protein: CSVGSTGHYEQFF. The V gene is TRBV29-1, the J gene TRBJ2-1, with D possibly TRBD1 on 6 matching bases. The ends were cut back, 4 bases at V and 8 bases at J, with 15 bases in the middle. This CDR3 has 13 amino acids. Germline loops: CDR1 SQVTM, CDR2 ANQGSEA.